The clone carrying this T cell receptor (beta chain) occurred many times. In the same sample, other DNA sequences code for this CDR3. The CDR3 loop spans 14 amino acids. The V end lost 6 bases, the J end lost 0 bases, and 12 bases lay between the germline ends. CDR1 is MNHEY, CDR2 SMNVEV, per germline (reference sequence). The data originate from a study of blood T cell repertoires in COVID-19. Profiled with immunoSEQ multiplex PCR; TCRdb holds only in-frame clones, not every one. Found here are about 59,000 clones, less than 75% of them singletons; the top ten hold 15% to 20%. Material: peripheral blood. The receptor's source is a woman between 50 and 59 years old with active or convalescent COVID-19. The chain is built from TRBV27 and TRBJ2-7; D unresolved. The CDR3: CASSPDSNSYEQYF. As DNA, the CDR3 is TGTGCCAGCAGCCCCGACTCCAACTCCTACGAGCAGTACTTC.